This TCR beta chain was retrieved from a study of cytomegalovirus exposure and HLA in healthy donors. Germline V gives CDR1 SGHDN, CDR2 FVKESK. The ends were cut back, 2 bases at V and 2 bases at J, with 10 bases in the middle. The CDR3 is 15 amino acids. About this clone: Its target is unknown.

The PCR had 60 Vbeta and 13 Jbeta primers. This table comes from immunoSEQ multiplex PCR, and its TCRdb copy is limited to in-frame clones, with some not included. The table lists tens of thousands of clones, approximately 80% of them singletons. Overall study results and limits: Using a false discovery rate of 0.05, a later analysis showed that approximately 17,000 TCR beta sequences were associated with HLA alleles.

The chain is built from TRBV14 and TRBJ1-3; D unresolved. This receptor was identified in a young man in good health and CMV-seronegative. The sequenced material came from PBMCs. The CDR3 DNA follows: TGTGCCAGCAGCCAATTGGTGGCCGCTGGAAACACCATATATTTT. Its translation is CASSQLVAAGNTIYF.